These 14 T cell receptor beta chains were all obtained from the same sample, sequenced in a study of shared clonotypes between healthy human individuals. Assay: immunoSEQ multiplex PCR; the TCRdb copy retains only in-frame clones and omits some. The repertoire has approximately 510,000 clones, about four fifths of them found once; the top ten carry roughly 13%. The sequencing sample was made of PBMCs. Receptors originate from a woman between 40 and 50 years old in good health. Some clones in this sample may be carry-over from other donors' samples.

The chain employs TRBV2 and TRBJ1-5; 9 positions agree with TRBD1. V gave up 5 bases and J gave up 3 bases; unmatched junction bases: 5. The CDR3 spans 15 residues. CDR1 is SNHLY, CDR2 FYNNEI, per germline. The CDR3: CASSRDRASNQPQHF. The CDR3 DNA sequence: TGTGCCAGCAGTCGGGACAGGGCCTCCAATCAGCCCCAGCATTTT. Full variable domain (remainder filled in from reference TRBV2 and TRBJ1-5): EPEVTQTPSHQVTQMGQEVILRCVPISNHLYFYWYRQILGQKVEFLVSFYNNEISEKSEIFDDQFSVERPDGSNFTLKIRSTKLEDSAMYFCASSRDRASNQPQHFGDGTRLSIL.

This clone was seen repeatedly, ten times or more. The same CDR3 is also encoded by other DNA sequences in this sample. This chain links TRBV15 with TRBJ1-5, with unresolved D. CDR3 length: 15 amino acids. Trimming took off 0 bases at V and 0 bases at J, with 6 bases between the two ends. Germline CDR1 LNHNV, CDR2 YYDKDF (reference sequence). The CDR3 reads CATSRDRGSNQPQHF. As DNA, the CDR3 is TGTGCCACCAGCAGAGATCGGGGTAGCAATCAGCCCCAGCATTTT.

About this clone: A far larger clone differs by one base, so this is likely a read error. The sample carries other DNA sequences with the same CDR3. The chain employs TRBV19 and TRBJ2-1, with 10 positions matching TRBD2. This CDR3 has 16 amino acids. J was trimmed by 6 bases and V by 7 bases; bases with no gene match: 12. Germline CDR1 LNHDA, CDR2 SQIVND (reference sequence). The CDR3 protein is CASTTPGLAGANEQFF. The DNA of the CDR3 is TGTGCCAGTACCACGCCGGGGCTAGCGGGGGCCAATGAGCAGTTCTTC. The whole variable domain, remainder taken from reference TRBV19 and TRBJ2-1, is DGGITQSPKYLFRKEGQNVTLSCEQNLNHDAMYWYRQDPGQGLRLIYYSQIVNDFQKGDIAEGYSVSREKKESFPLTVTSAQKNPTAFYLCASTTPGLAGANEQFFGPGTRLTVL.

The gene calls are TRBV27 and TRBJ2-3; D unresolved. CDR1 MNHEY and CDR2 SMNVEV come from the germline V gene (reference sequence). CDR3 length equals 15 residues. Trimming removed 5 bases from V and 2 bases from J, with 14 bases in between. The CDR3 bases are TGTGCCAGCAGTCTTAAGTGGCCTGCCACAGATACGCAGTATTTT. It specifies CASSLKWPATDTQYF.

This chain uses TRBV5-1 with TRBJ2-1; 9 positions match TRBD1. The trim removed 0 bases at V and 5 bases at J, leaving 9 bases unmatched. The CDR3 totals 17 residues. Per germline, CDR1 SGHRS and CDR2 YFSETQ. The CDR3 is CASSLVPTGQGHNEQFF. The CDR3 nucleotides read TGCGCCAGCAGCTTGGTACCGACGGGACAGGGCCACAATGAGCAGTTCTTC.

This clone was counted only a few times. The rearrangement uses TRBV2 and TRBJ1-5, with D perhaps TRBD1 (5 bases). In germline, CDR1 is SNHLY, CDR2 FYNNEI. The CDR3 runs to 15 residues. Trimming cost V 6 bases and J 0 bases, with 12 bases left between them. In DNA form, the CDR3 reads TGTGCCAGCAGGTTGACAGACTATAGCAATCAGCCCCAGCATTTT. Translated: CASRLTDYSNQPQHF. The full variable domain, its missing parts supplied by reference TRBV2 and TRBJ1-5, is EPEVTQTPSHQVTQMGQEVILRCVPISNHLYFYWYRQILGQKVEFLVSFYNNEISEKSEIFDDQFSVERPDGSNFTLKIRSTKLEDSAMYFCASRLTDYSNQPQHFGDGTRLSIL.

In DNA, the CDR3 is TGTGCCAGCAGCTCGCTAACAGGGAATGAGCAGTTCTTC. The encoded protein is CASSSLTGNEQFF. The genes are TRBV7-8 and TRBJ2-1, with D perhaps matching TRBD1 (6 bases). The V and J ends lost 4 bases and 7 bases respectively, with 11 bases between them. This CDR3 is 13 amino acids long. Germline lookup yields CDR1 SGHVS and CDR2 FQNEAQ.

This sequence joins TRBV5-8 and TRBJ1-3, with D uncertain. With 4 bases removed from V and 0 bases from J, the gap between germline ends came to 8 bases. CDR3 length: 14 residues. In germline, CDR1 is SGHTS, CDR2 YDEGEE. In DNA form, the CDR3 reads TGTGCCAGCAGCCTTGAGTTCTCTGGAAACACCATATATTTT. Its translation: CASSLEFSGNTIYF.

This clone has a handful of counts. This chain connects TRBV6-1 to TRBJ2-1; tentatively, D is TRBD2 (5 bases). V lost 6 bases and J lost 7, with 13 bases in between. The CDR3 loop spans 13 amino acids. Germline V gene lookup returns CDR1 MNHNS and CDR2 SASEGT. CDR3 residues: CASRPVPGNEQFF. The CDR3 nucleotides are TGTGCCAGCAGACCCGTCCCGGGGAATGAGCAGTTCTTC.

The V and J genes are TRBV7-3 and TRBJ2-7; unclear D gene. Per the germline V gene, CDR1 is SGHTA and CDR2 is FQGTGA. This CDR3 is 9 amino acids long. Trimming shortened V by 3 bases and J by 9 bases, and 3 bases separated the two germline ends. The CDR3 is CASSLGQYF. DNA of the CDR3: TGTGCCAGCAGCTTGGGGCAGTACTTC. The whole variable domain, filled in from reference TRBV7-3 and TRBJ2-7, reads GAGVSQTPSNKVTEKGKYVELRCDPISGHTALYWYRQSLGQGPEFLIYFQGTGAADDSGLPNDRFFAVRPEGSVSTLKIQRTERGDSAVYLCASSLGQYFGPGTRLTVT.

This rearrangement joins TRBV11-2 to TRBJ1-1, with D unclear. Trimming shortened V by 0 bases and J by 0 bases, and 17 bases separated the two germline ends. CDR1 and CDR2 (germline): SGHAT, FQNNGV. The CDR3 has 18 amino acids. CDR3 nucleotides: TGTGCCAGCAGCTTAGATCACCCCCGCAGACACATGAACACTGAAGCTTTCTTT. Amino acids: CASSLDHPRRHMNTEAFF.

A word on this clone: Other nucleotide sequences from this sample produce the same CDR3. This chain links TRBV5-1 with TRBJ1-1; D not resolved. The V gene's germline CDR1 is SGHRS and CDR2 YFSETQ. The V and J ends lost 0 bases and 1 base respectively, with 4 bases between them. The CDR3 spans 13 residues. CDR3 sequence reads: CASSLAANTEAFF. The CDR3 coding sequence is TGCGCCAGCAGCTTGGCAGCGAACACTGAAGCTTTCTTT.

The rearrangement links TRBV28 to TRBJ2-1; 9 bases align to TRBD1. Trimming took 6 bases from V and 7 from J; bases not matched to a gene: 7. The length of the CDR3 is 14 residues. Looked up from germline, CDR1 is MDHEN and CDR2 is SYDVKM. The CDR3 DNA sequence: TGTGCCAGCAGCCCAGGACAGGGGTTGAATGAGCAGTTCTTC. It yields the protein CASSPGQGLNEQFF.

The chain is built from TRBV2 and TRBJ2-1; 7 bases are shared with TRBD2. The germline CDR1 and CDR2 sequences are SNHLY and FYNNEI. The length of the CDR3 is 15 residues. The V and J ends lost 6 bases and 8 bases, in that order; junction bases with no gene match: 13. The chain's CDR3 is CASREGLAVLDEQFF. CDR3 nucleotide sequence: TGTGCCAGCAGGGAGGGGCTAGCGGTGTTGGATGAGCAGTTCTTC. The whole variable domain, remainder taken from reference TRBV2 and TRBJ2-1, is EPEVTQTPSHQVTQMGQEVILRCVPISNHLYFYWYRQILGQKVEFLVSFYNNEISEKSEIFDDQFSVERPDGSNFTLKIRSTKLEDSAMYFCASREGLAVLDEQFFGPGTRLTVL.